The rows below give T cell receptor beta chains drawn from one sample of a study of cytomegalovirus exposure and HLA in healthy donors. Sequencing used immunoSEQ multiplex PCR; TCRdb keeps in-frame clones, though not all of them. The sample shows more than 150,000 clones, roughly 85% of them seen only once. Sequenced input: PBMCs. The receptor set was obtained from a man between 18 and 35 years old in good health and CMV-seropositive. Both conserved end residues are part of each CDR3. A D gene is named only where the DNA matches it firmly. Only some rows state a clone size, as once, few, many or a class for expanded clones.

abundance	v_gene	j_gene	d_gene	len	CDR3aa	CDR3nt
-	TRBV5-4	TRBJ2-1	TRBD2	16	CASSLPAGGTYNEQFF	TGTGCCAGCAGCCTCCCAGCGGGGGGGACCTACAATGAGCAGTTCTTC
-	TRBV6-1	TRBJ2-1	-	12	CASSQGGNEQFF	TGTGCCAGCAGCCAAGGGGGCAATGAGCAGTTCTTC
-	TRBV28	TRBJ1-4	-	11	CASSLGSKLFF	TGTGCCAGCAGTTTAGGCAGTAAACTGTTTTTT
-	TRBV7-2	TRBJ1-4	TRBD1	14	CASSKQGAQEKLFF	TGTGCCAGCAGTAAACAGGGGGCTCAGGAAAAACTGTTTTTT
-	TRBV5-1	TRBJ2-1	TRBD2	16	CASSTILAGGQYEQFF	TGCGCCAGCAGCACTATCCTAGCGGGGGGGCAATATGAGCAGTTCTTC
-	TRBV7-3	TRBJ2-2	TRBD2	16	CASSLRLAGNTGELFF	TGTGCCAGCAGCTTACGGCTAGCGGGGAACACCGGGGAGCTGTTTTTT
few	TRBV4-1	TRBJ1-5	-	15	CASSQRGVSNQPQHF	TGCGCCAGCAGCCAGCGCGGGGTTAGCAATCAGCCCCAGCATTTT
-	TRBV30	TRBJ2-7	-	16	CAWSVRGAQKVGEQYF	TGTGCCTGGAGTGTACGCGGGGCCCAAAAGGTCGGCGAGCAGTACTTC
-	TRBV14	TRBJ1-5	-	13	CASSQNLDQPQHF	TGTGCCAGCAGCCAAAATCTAGATCAGCCCCAGCATTTT
-	TRBV5-6	TRBJ2-3	TRBD2	18	CASSHPRGSGGFTDTQYF	TGTGCCAGCAGCCACCCGCGAGGTAGCGGGGGGTTCACAGATACGCAGTATTTT
-	TRBV7-8	TRBJ2-2	TRBD2	17	CASSLLAGGTNTGELFF	TGTGCCAGCAGCTTACTAGCGGGGGGTACGAACACCGGGGAGCTGTTTTTT
-	TRBV10-2	TRBJ2-5	-	14	CASSESGNQETQYF	TGCGCCAGCAGTGAGTCGGGCAACCAAGAGACCCAGTACTTC
few	TRBV4-2	TRBJ1-4	TRBD1	16	CASSQSARGTVEKLFF	TGTGCCAGCAGCCAATCCGCACGGGGGACAGTTGAAAAACTGTTTTTT
-	TRBV7-6	TRBJ1-6	-	15	CASSPNRGYNSPLHF	TGTGCCAGCAGCCCGAATCGGGGCTATAATTCACCCCTCCACTTT
once	TRBV7-2	TRBJ2-7	-	13	CASRETRTYEQYF	TGTGCCAGCAGGGAGACTAGAACCTACGAGCAGTACTTC
-	TRBV5-5	TRBJ1-4	-	14	CATSVGATNEKLFF	TGTGCCACCTCGGTGGGGGCTACTAATGAAAAACTGTTTTTT
-	TRBV2	TRBJ2-1	TRBD1	15	CASRGDSSSYNEQFF	TGTGCCAGCAGGGGGGACAGTAGCTCCTACAATGAGCAGTTCTTC
-	TRBV29-1	TRBJ2-7	-	12	CSVAKPRGEQYF	TGCAGCGTGGCCAAGCCGCGGGGCGAGCAGTACTTC
-	TRBV4-3	TRBJ2-7	-	15	CASSQDVSGAYEQYF	TGCGCCAGCAGCCAAGATGTCTCAGGGGCATACGAGCAGTACTTC
once	TRBV10-2	TRBJ2-7	TRBD2	14	CASSALAASYEQYF	TGCGCCAGCAGTGCACTAGCGGCTTCCTACGAGCAGTACTTC
-	TRBV15	TRBJ1-2	-	14	CATSSRQLGDGYTF	TGTGCCACCAGCAGTAGACAGCTTGGGGATGGCTACACCTTC
-	TRBV7-9	TRBJ2-5	TRBD2	17	CASSLGSSGAGQETQYF	TGTGCCAGCAGCTTAGGATCTAGCGGGGCCGGCCAAGAGACCCAGTACTTC
-	TRBV7-3	TRBJ2-5	TRBD2	16	CASSLYGSGGRETQYF	TGTGCCAGCAGCTTATATGGTAGCGGGGGAAGAGAGACCCAGTACTTC
-	TRBV5-4	TRBJ2-1	-	19	CASSAGGLGFTTTSDEQFF	TGTGCCAGCAGCGCAGGGGGGCTTGGTTTTACGACTACTTCCGATGAGCAGTTCTTC
-	TRBV4-1	TRBJ1-1	TRBD1	15	CASSHETGGRTEAFF	TGCGCCAGCAGCCACGAAACAGGGGGCCGGACTGAAGCTTTCTTT
-	TRBV27	TRBJ1-1	TRBD1	14	CASRDRQGNTEAFF	TGTGCCAGCAGGGATAGACAGGGAAACACTGAAGCTTTCTTT
-	TRBV27	TRBJ2-7	-	12	CASSLGADEQYF	TGTGCCAGCAGTTTAGGGGCAGACGAGCAGTACTTC
-	TRBV9	TRBJ2-7	TRBD2	15	CASSPLAGGLYEQYF	TGTGCCAGCAGCCCATTAGCGGGGGGTCTTTACGAGCAGTACTTC